The 9 T cell receptor beta chains below all came from one sample that was sequenced in a study of cytomegalovirus exposure and HLA in healthy donors. Vbeta (60) and Jbeta (13) primers were used in the PCR. Only in-frame clones appear in the TCRdb table, and some are missing; sequencing was by immunoSEQ multiplex PCR. Here the sample spans some 99,000 clones, about 80% being singletons. The material sequenced was PBMCs. Source of these receptors: a woman in her forties or fifties in good health and CMV-seropositive.

V gene TRBV6-6 combines with J gene TRBJ2-1; weak D call: TRBD2 (5 bases). CDR3 size: 15 residues. Looked up from germline, CDR1 is MNHNY and CDR2 is SVGAGI (reference sequence). Trimming took 4 bases from V and 0 from J, leaving 10 bases between them. The CDR3 sequence is CASSLASSSYNEQFF. CDR3 DNA: TGTGCCAGCAGTTTAGCGTCGAGCTCCTACAATGAGCAGTTCTTC.

The J gene is TRBJ2-1, the V gene TRBV7-6; TRBD1 aligns across 7 bases. V lost 4 bases, J lost 2 bases, and 2 bases stayed unmatched. CDR1 and CDR2 from the germline V gene are SGHVS and FNYEAQ. The CDR3 consists of 14 residues. The CDR3 nucleotides are TGTGCCAGCAGCTCTACAGGGGCCTACAATGAGCAGTTCTTC. Translated: CASSSTGAYNEQFF.

The V call is TRBV6-1, the J call TRBJ2-7; D unresolved. Germline V gene lookup returns CDR1 MNHNS and CDR2 SASEGT. There are 14 residues in the CDR3. Trimming cost V 5 bases and J 0 bases, with 11 bases left between them. The CDR3, as DNA: TGTGCCAGCAGTTCGGAGCCAATCTCCTACGAGCAGTACTTC. Encoded protein: CASSSEPISYEQYF.

CDR3 DNA sequence: TGTGCCAGCAGTTACACAGGGGTAACTGAAGCTTTCTTT. Its protein is CASSYTGVTEAFF. The V gene is TRBV6-6, the J gene TRBJ1-1, with 7 bases matching TRBD1. Trimming took 2 bases from V and 5 from J; bases not matched to a gene: 2. Germline CDR1 reads MNHNY; CDR2 reads SVGAGI (reference sequence). The CDR3 is 13 amino acids.

The V gene is TRBV18, the J gene TRBJ2-1; the match to TRBD2 covers 7 bases. The CDR3 has 15 amino acids. The germline gives CDR1 KGHSH, CDR2 LQKENI. J lost 2 bases, V lost 5 bases, and 6 bases had no gene match. The CDR3 spells CASSSTSVPYNEQFF. The CDR3 nucleotides read TGTGCCAGCTCATCCACTAGCGTTCCCTACAATGAGCAGTTCTTC.

The rearrangement joins TRBV2 to TRBJ2-1, with a weak D call TRBD2 (6 bases). V lost 3 bases to trimming and J lost 15 bases, with 18 bases between them. The length of the CDR3 is 13 residues. Per germline, CDR1 SNHLY and CDR2 FYNNEI. CDR3: CASSDSKGLRGFF. The CDR3 DNA reads TGTGCCAGCAGTGACAGTAAGGGACTGAGGGGGTTCTTC.

The chain links TRBV5-4 to TRBJ2-4; 9 nucleotides match TRBD1. In germline, CDR1 is SGHNT, CDR2 YYREEE (reference sequence). The CDR3 loop spans 16 amino acids. Trimming removed 4 bases from V and 3 bases from J; junction bases left unmatched: 8. CDR3 in amino acids: CASSPGTGRGKNIQYF. The CDR3 nucleotides read TGTGCCAGCAGCCCGGGGACAGGGCGGGGCAAAAACATTCAGTACTTC.

This rearrangement joins TRBV4-1 to TRBJ1-2; TRBD1 matches 7 bases. Germline loops: CDR1 MGHRA, CDR2 YSYEKL. The CDR3 consists of 19 residues. With V trimmed by 1 base and J by 1 base, 15 bases remained unmatched. CDR3 protein: CASSQAYPGQEQFNYGYTF. The CDR3 nucleotides read TGCGCCAGCAGCCAAGCCTACCCCGGACAGGAACAATTTAACTATGGCTACACCTTC.

Only one count was recorded for this clone. CDR3 sequence (DNA): TGTGCCAGCAGCTTAGCGTCAGGAGGGGCGTACGAGCAGTACTTC. This gives the protein CASSLASGGAYEQYF. The chain combines TRBV7-9 with TRBJ2-7; possibly TRBD2 for D (6 bases). This CDR3 spans 15 amino acids. Trimming left V 0 bases short and J 4 bases short, with 13 bases between. Germline assignment: CDR1 SEHNR and CDR2 FQNEAQ (reference sequence).